The 30 T cell receptor beta chains reported below all come from one sample, sequenced in a study of T cell responses to AZD1222 COVID-19 vaccine. TCRdb's copy holds only in-frame clones and misses some; the assay was immunoSEQ multiplex PCR. The sample records around 120,000 clones, around nine tenths being singletons. The source material was peripheral blood, sampled on day 0 of AZD1222 vaccination. All receptors come from an adult in good health.

V is TRBV5-1 and J is TRBJ2-5; 8 bases line up with TRBD2. CDR1 and CDR2 from the germline V gene are SGHRS and YFSETQ. With 4 bases clipped from V and 3 bases from J, the junction kept 8 bases outside the gene matches. CDR3 length equals 15 residues. CDR3: CASSATSAAKETQYF. In nucleotides, the CDR3 is TGCGCCAGCAGCGCGACTAGCGCGGCCAAAGAGACCCAGTACTTC.

The CDR3 reads CASSRNAGGVTEAFF. CDR3 in DNA: TGTGCCAGCAGCCGTAATGCAGGGGGGGTCACTGAAGCTTTCTTT. The rearrangement uses TRBV7-2 and TRBJ1-1, with 7 bases aligning to TRBD1. The germline V gene has CDR1 SGHTA and CDR2 FQGNSA. CDR3 size: 15 residues. V dropped 5 bases and J dropped 4; count of bases not matched to a gene: 10.

The rearrangement joins TRBV5-1 to TRBJ1-1; D might be TRBD1 (5 bases). Per the germline V gene, CDR1 is SGHRS and CDR2 is YFSETQ. Trimming stripped 4 bases from V and 4 bases from J, with 17 bases between. There are 15 residues in the CDR3. CDR3 sequence (DNA): TGCGCCAGCAGCGCGTGGGAAGGGGTAGGCACTGAAGCTTTCTTT. It translates to CASSAWEGVGTEAFF.

This clone was observed once. The V call is TRBV7-2, the J call TRBJ2-3; 9 positions match TRBD2. The CDR3 is made up of 16 amino acids. Germline-derived CDR1 and CDR2 are SGHTA and FQGNSA. After removal of 6 bases from V and 0 bases from J, the junction contained 7 bases not matched to a gene. The CDR3 sequence is CASRSRSGGSTDTQYF. DNA for the CDR3: TGTGCCAGCAGGTCGCGGAGCGGGGGGAGCACAGATACGCAGTATTTT.

The chain recombines TRBV7-9 with TRBJ2-7, with D hard to call. V was shortened by 2 bases and J by 0 bases, with 11 bases between the two germline ends. Germline CDR1 and CDR2: SEHNR and FQNEAQ (reference sequence). This CDR3 comprises 15 residues. CDR3: CASSLLDGGSYEQYF. CDR3 DNA sequence: TGTGCCAGCAGCTTATTAGACGGCGGCTCCTACGAGCAGTACTTC.

The chain recombines TRBV10-3 with TRBJ2-5, with TRBD1 matching 8 bases. Germline CDR1 reads ENHRY; CDR2 reads SYGVKD. Trimming at V came to 10 bases and at J to 2 bases, leaving 9 bases not matched to a gene. This CDR3 comprises 14 residues. The CDR3 sequence: CATRGRETQETQYF. The CDR3 coding sequence is TGTGCCACCAGGGGGCGGGAAACACAAGAGACCCAGTACTTC.

This rearrangement joins TRBV9 to TRBJ1-5; tentatively, D is TRBD1 (5 bases). The CDR3 is 15 residues long. Trimming removed 0 bases at V and 9 bases at J, with 16 bases between. Germline loops: CDR1 SGDLS, CDR2 YYNGEE. For the CDR3, the DNA is TGTGCCAGCAGCGTAGACGGGGCAGGCACACGGCCCCAGCATTTT. Protein product: CASSVDGAGTRPQHF. Supplemented by reference TRBV9 and TRBJ1-5, the full variable domain reads DSGVTQTPKHLITATGQRVTLRCSPRSGDLSVYWYQQSLDQGLQFLIQYYNGEERAKGNILERFSAQQFPDLHSELNLSSLELGDSALYFCASSVDGAGTRPQHFGDGTRLSIL.

The rearrangement joins TRBV4-2 to TRBJ2-2; the D call may be TRBD1 or TRBD2 (6 bases each). Germline values: CDR1 LGHNA, CDR2 YNFKEQ. Trimming stripped 3 bases from V and 0 bases from J, with 8 bases between. This CDR3 is 15 amino acids long. The CDR3, as DNA: TGTGCCAGCAGCCACGGGGGCGCGAACACCGGGGAGCTGTTTTTT. It is translated as CASSHGGANTGELFF.

V gene TRBV6-5 combines with J gene TRBJ1-6; weak D call: TRBD1 (5 bases). Trimming stripped 2 bases from V and 7 bases from J, with 15 bases between. Germline CDR1 MNHEY, CDR2 SVGAGI. CDR3 length: 16 residues. The CDR3 sequence: CASSYGTGAGNSPLHF. CDR3 nucleotides: TGTGCCAGCAGTTACGGGACTGGGGCAGGGAATTCACCCCTCCACTTT.

The chain joins TRBV21-1 to TRBJ1-2. TRBV21-1 is designated a pseudogene. CDR3 length: 14 amino acids. This CDR3 reads CASSNAVAARGYTF. DNA of the CDR3: TGTGCCAGCAGCAATGCGGTCGCCGCTCGTGGCTACACCTTC.

This chain joins TRBV11-2 and TRBJ2-7, with TRBD2 matching over 9 bases. The V and J ends lost 6 bases and 6 bases, in that order; junction bases with no gene match: 12. The CDR3 totals 15 residues. Germline V gives CDR1 SGHAT, CDR2 FQNNGV. Written as DNA, the CDR3 is TGTGCCAGCAGAACCCCGGGACTAGCCTCCCGCGAGCAGTACTTC. This codes for CASRTPGLASREQYF.

The rearrangement links TRBV3-1 (or the pseudogene TRBV3-2) to TRBJ2-3; 7 bases map to TRBD2. This CDR3 has 15 amino acids. V lost 1 base to trimming and J lost 3 bases; unmatched junction nucleotides: 4. Per germline, CDR1 LGHDT and CDR2 YNNKEL (reference sequence). DNA for the CDR3: TGTGCCAGCAGCCAAGCGTCGGGGGGAACAGATACGCAGTATTTT. It encodes CASSQASGGTDTQYF.

The chain recombines TRBV6-5 with TRBJ1-6, with D perhaps matching TRBD1 (6 bases). CDR1 is MNHEY, CDR2 SVGAGI, per germline. The V gene lost 5 bases and the J gene lost 14 bases, with 19 bases spanning the gap. The CDR3 loop spans 14 amino acids. CDR3 in amino acids: CASSPTGQGPALHF. In DNA form, the CDR3 reads TGTGCCAGCAGTCCTACGGGACAAGGTCCGGCCCTCCACTTT.

The table lists this clone with a count of one. V gene TRBV19 combines with J gene TRBJ1-2; no firm D call. The CDR3 loop spans 12 amino acids. CDR1 LNHDA and CDR2 SQIVND come from the germline V gene (reference sequence). V lost 5 bases to trimming and J lost 8 bases, with 12 bases between them. The CDR3 spells CASSWSGSGYTF. CDR3 sequence (DNA): TGTGCCAGTAGTTGGTCAGGCTCCGGCTACACCTTC. Based on the CDR3 plus reference TRBV19 and TRBJ1-2, the full variable domain is DGGITQSPKYLFRKEGQNVTLSCEQNLNHDAMYWYRQDPGQGLRLIYYSQIVNDFQKGDIAEGYSVSREKKESFPLTVTSAQKNPTAFYLCASSWSGSGYTFGSGTRLTVV.

The J gene is TRBJ2-5, the V gene TRBV6-5; tentatively, D is TRBD1 (6 bases). V lost 3 bases to trimming and J lost 4 bases, with 9 bases between them. CDR3 length: 13 amino acids. Germline-derived CDR1 and CDR2 are MNHEY and SVGAGI. This CDR3 reads CASSYLGGETQYF. The DNA for the CDR3 is TGTGCCAGCAGTTATCTAGGGGGAGAGACCCAGTACTTC.

The V and J genes are TRBV6-5 and TRBJ1-2, with no clear D. The germline V gene encodes CDR1 MNHEY and CDR2 SVGAGI. The CDR3 spans 14 residues. Trimming took off 0 bases at V and 10 bases at J, with 15 bases between the two ends. CDR3 coding DNA: TGTGCCAGCAGTTACTCTTTCGGGGTGTTCGCCTACACCTTC. It specifies CASSYSFGVFAYTF.

The gene calls are TRBV25-1 and TRBJ1-3, with 9 nucleotides matching TRBD1. V lost 4 bases, J lost 5 bases, and 9 bases stayed unmatched. The CDR3 length is 16 residues. CDR1 is MGHDK and CDR2 is SYGVNS in the germline V gene. As DNA, the CDR3 is TGTGCCAGCAGTGTGGGACAGGGACAATATCGAAACACCATATATTTT. This encodes CASSVGQGQYRNTIYF.

This chain joins TRBV5-4 and TRBJ1-1; D call uncertain. Germline CDR1 reads SGHNT; CDR2 reads YYREEE (reference sequence). The CDR3 is 15 residues long. V dropped 4 bases and J dropped 4 bases, with 17 bases sitting between them. The CDR3 loop reads CASSTGLNRATEAFF. The CDR3 coding sequence is TGTGCCAGCAGCACGGGTTTGAATAGGGCCACTGAAGCTTTCTTT.

This chain joins TRBV10-1 and TRBJ1-2, with D unclear. V was shortened by 11 bases and J by 14 bases, with 18 bases between the two germline ends. Germline V gives CDR1 WNHNN, CDR2 SYGVQD (reference sequence). This CDR3 is built from 10 residues. CDR3 coding DNA: TGCGCCGGCCTGGGGTGGGTTGGGACCTTC. Translated: CAGLGWVGTF.

The count of this clone is one. V usage is TRBV11-2 and J usage is TRBJ1-3; D is unresolved. The CDR3 loop spans 11 amino acids. The germline V gene has CDR1 SGHAT and CDR2 FQNNGV. Trimming took off 5 bases at V and 7 bases at J, with 6 bases between the two ends. CDR3 sequence (DNA): TGTGCCAGCAGCCAACGGAACACCATATATTTT. Amino acid sequence: CASSQRNTIYF.

The chain recombines TRBV7-7 with TRBJ2-1; TRBD1 or TRBD2 may be the D gene (5 bases each). The length of the CDR3 is 15 residues. Germline assignment: CDR1 SSHAT and CDR2 FNYEAQ (reference sequence). V was shortened by 1 base and J by 1 base, with 8 bases between the two germline ends. CDR3 loop: CASSLDEGSYNEQFF. DNA of the CDR3: TGTGCCAGCAGCTTAGATGAGGGGTCCTACAATGAGCAGTTCTTC. The variable domain in full, completed from reference TRBV7-7 and TRBJ2-1, reads GAGVSQSPRYKVTKRGQDVTLRCDPISSHATLYWYQQALGQGPEFLTYFNYEAQPDKSGLPSDRFSAERPEGSISTLTIQRTEQRDSAMYRCASSLDEGSYNEQFFGPGTRLTVL.

This clone was picked up one time. The chain is built from TRBV11-2 and TRBJ2-3; D not certain. Trimming pared 1 base from V and 6 bases from J, leaving 5 bases between. Germline CDR1 and CDR2: SGHAT and FQNNGV. The CDR3 runs 12 residues. The CDR3 region has the DNA TGTGCCAGCAGCTTAGGTCGGGATACGCAGTATTTT. Translation: CASSLGRDTQYF.

The V and J genes are TRBV24-1 and TRBJ1-2; unclear D gene. Trimming cost V 3 bases and J 8 bases, with 15 bases left between them. The germline gives CDR1 KGHDR, CDR2 SFDVKD. There are 14 residues in the CDR3. The CDR3 spells CATSDGSLRSGYTF. CDR3 bases: TGTGCCACCAGTGATGGTAGTTTGCGGTCCGGCTACACCTTC.

In DNA form, the CDR3 reads TGTGCCAGCAGCAGACAGGGCTGGGGGGCCAACGTCCTGACTTTC. Residues: CASSRQGWGANVLTF. The chain combines TRBV28 with TRBJ2-6; TRBD1 agrees at 7 bases. CDR1 and CDR2 from the germline V gene are MDHEN and SYDVKM. This CDR3 is 15 amino acids long. V trimming: 6 bases; J trimming: 4 bases; junction bases outside the gene matches: 6.

The chain joins TRBV15 to TRBJ1-2; TRBD1 matches 7 bases. The CDR3 length is 16 residues. Germline loops: CDR1 LNHNV, CDR2 YYDKDF (reference sequence). J lost 5 bases, V lost 1 base, and 10 bases had no gene match. The CDR3 protein is CATSRAPQQGWYGYTF. As DNA, the CDR3 is TGTGCCACCAGCAGAGCCCCCCAACAGGGGTGGTATGGCTACACCTTC.

The chain joins TRBV6-5 to TRBJ2-3, with TRBD1 as a possible D gene (5 bases). The V gene lost 6 bases and the J gene lost 2 bases, with 12 bases spanning the gap. Germline V lookup: CDR1 MNHEY, CDR2 SVGAGI. CDR3 length: 14 amino acids. Here the CDR3 DNA reads TGTGCCAGCAGCAGGGATCCCCTCACAGATACGCAGTATTTT. Its translation: CASSRDPLTDTQYF.

The rearrangement joins TRBV4-1 to TRBJ1-4, with D possibly matching TRBD1 (6 bases). The germline CDR1 and CDR2 sequences are MGHRA and YSYEKL. The CDR3 totals 14 residues. Trimming took 3 bases from V and 5 from J, leaving 10 bases between them. CDR3 coding DNA: TGCGCCAGCAGCCAGCCCGGACAGAATGAAAAACTGTTTTTT. Amino acids: CASSQPGQNEKLFF.

The table lists this clone with a few counts. The chain is built from TRBV5-1 and TRBJ1-2; D is perhaps TRBD1 (6 bases). V was trimmed by 7 bases and J by 7 bases, leaving 17 bases between them. The CDR3 length is 13 residues. The germline CDR1 and CDR2 sequences are SGHRS and YFSETQ. The CDR3 region has the DNA TGCGCCAGCGGGGCCGGGGGCAGCGGTGGCTACACCTTC. Translated, it gives CASGAGGSGGYTF.

This clone showed up just once. The gene calls are TRBV27 and TRBJ1-4, with D uncertain. Germline V lookup: CDR1 MNHEY, CDR2 SMNVEV (reference sequence). This CDR3 comprises 15 residues. V was clipped by 3 bases and J by 0 bases, with 8 bases between them. For the CDR3, the DNA is TGTGCCAGCAGTTTCAACCTTGCAACTAATGAAAAACTGTTTTTT. It yields the protein CASSFNLATNEKLFF.

This chain uses TRBV5-4 with TRBJ1-2; 8 bases line up with TRBD1. There are 14 residues in the CDR3. V trimming: 6 bases; J trimming: 2 bases; junction bases outside the gene matches: 6. CDR1 is SGHNT, CDR2 YYREEE, per germline (reference sequence). The chain's CDR3 is CASTGQGGNYGYTF. CDR3 DNA sequence: TGTGCCAGCACCGGACAGGGAGGGAACTATGGCTACACCTTC.